This T cell receptor (beta chain) derives from a study of shared clonotypes between healthy human individuals. Note on this clone: Its matching antigen is unknown.

Clones were read by immunoSEQ multiplex PCR, and TCRdb kept only the in-frame ones, dropping some. The table has about a million clones, about 77% seen once. Study outcomes and limitations: The small donor group covered limited genetic and exposure diversity. Across several donors, naive CD4 shared 5% to 6%, naive CD8 more than 3%, memory CD4 roughly 2.4%, memory CD8 over 0.3%.

V gave up 1 base and J gave up 6 bases, with 8 bases separating them. CDR3 length: 13 amino acids. Germline CDR1 reads LGHNA; CDR2 reads YNFKEQ. This clonotype originated in a man younger than 35 in good health. Sequenced sample: memory CD4+ T cells sorted from blood. Subset: CD45RA-negative fraction. The V gene is TRBV4-2, the J gene TRBJ2-3; no clear D. Here the CDR3 reads CASSQGRWDTQYF. The CDR3 DNA reads TGTGCCAGCAGCCAAGGTCGCTGGGATACGCAGTATTTT.